A selection of T cell receptor beta chains follows, all from one sample in a study of cytomegalovirus exposure and HLA in healthy donors. Using immunoSEQ multiplex PCR, the repertoire was profiled, and TCRdb retains in-frame clones only, with some absent. Here the sample spans around 120,000 clones, around three quarters being singletons. The material sequenced was PBMCs. Receptors were obtained from a woman between 40 and 55 years old in good health and CMV-seropositive. The CDR3 runs from the conserved cysteine through the conserved F or W. A D gene is named only where the DNA matches it firmly. Only some rows state a clone size, as once, few, many or a class for expanded clones.

clone size	V gene	D gene	J gene	CDR3 protein	CDR3 DNA
NA	TRBV2	NA	TRBJ1-1	CASRADSNTEAFF	TGTGCCAGCCGAGCAGACTCAAACACTGAAGCTTTCTTT
NA	TRBV5-1	TRBD2	TRBJ2-1	CASSLGTSGSSVEQFF	TGCGCCAGCAGCCTAGGGACTAGCGGGAGCAGTGTTGAGCAGTTCTTC
NA	TRBV5-8	TRBD1	TRBJ1-2	CASSLPRDRGNYGYTF	TGTGCCAGCAGCTTGCCTCGGGACAGGGGGAACTATGGCTACACCTTC
NA	TRBV15	NA	TRBJ2-3	CATSRVQGSTDTQYF	TGTGCCACCAGCAGAGTTCAGGGTAGCACAGATACGCAGTATTTT
NA	TRBV10-1	TRBD1	TRBJ1-1	CASRGDRNTEAFF	TGCGCCAGCAGGGGGGACAGAAACACTGAAGCTTTCTTT
NA	TRBV5-4	TRBD1	TRBJ2-7	CASSLSRDRVHEQYF	TGTGCCAGCAGCTTGTCCCGGGACAGGGTCCACGAGCAGTACTTC
NA	TRBV12-5	TRBD1	TRBJ1-4	CASGLIAQGEPTNEKLFF	TGTGCTAGTGGTTTGATAGCACAGGGGGAACCAACTAATGAAAAACTGTTTTTT
NA	TRBV7-9	NA	TRBJ1-1	CASSLVTVNTEAFF	TGTGCCAGCAGCTTAGTTACAGTAAACACTGAAGCTTTCTTT
NA	TRBV6-1	NA	TRBJ2-5	CASSEIGLAGWETQYF	TGTGCCAGCAGTGAGATCGGGCTAGCAGGTTGGGAGACCCAGTACTTC
NA	TRBV9	TRBD2	TRBJ2-1	CASSPAGGGSYNEQFF	TGTGCCAGCAGCCCAGCGGGGGGTGGCTCCTACAATGAGCAGTTCTTC
NA	TRBV5-6	NA	TRBJ2-7	CASSRGGTYEQYF	TGTGCCAGCAGCAGAGGGGGAACCTACGAGCAGTACTTC
NA	TRBV19	TRBD1	TRBJ2-7	CASSMGQPSYEQYF	TGTGCCAGTAGTATGGGACAGCCCTCCTACGAGCAGTACTTC
NA	TRBV5-1	TRBD2	TRBJ2-7	CASSSTSGSYEQYF	TGCGCCAGCAGCTCGACTAGCGGGAGTTACGAGCAGTACTTC
NA	TRBV11-3	TRBD2	TRBJ2-3	CASSLGGGSPDTQYF	TGTGCCAGCAGCTTAGGCGGCGGGAGTCCCGATACGCAGTATTTT
NA	TRBV6-5	NA	TRBJ2-3	CASRGGTASTDTQYF	TGTGCCAGCAGAGGGGGGACAGCTAGCACAGATACGCAGTATTTT
NA	TRBV9	TRBD2	TRBJ2-7	CASGREGEQYF	TGTGCCAGCGGCCGGGAGGGGGAGCAGTACTTC
NA	TRBV6-1	TRBD2	TRBJ2-5	CASSPWEGQYF	TGTGCCAGCAGTCCCTGGGAGGGGCAGTACTTC
NA	TRBV9	TRBD2	TRBJ2-3	CASSGRLAGGSTDTQYF	TGTGCCAGCAGCGGACGACTAGCGGGAGGCAGCACAGATACGCAGTATTTT
NA	TRBV25-1	NA	TRBJ2-1	CASSVRRKMGEQFF	TGTGCCAGCAGTGTTAGGCGGAAAATGGGTGAGCAGTTCTTC
once	TRBV27	NA	TRBJ2-1	CASSLKGRSSYNEQFF	TGTGCCAGCAGTTTAAAAGGTCGTAGCAGCTACAATGAGCAGTTCTTC
NA	TRBV6-1	NA	TRBJ1-2	CASSANREKGNYGYTF	TGTGCCAGCAGTGCGAACAGGGAAAAGGGTAACTATGGCTACACCTTC
NA	TRBV6-5	TRBD1	TRBJ1-3	CASSYSGQGRNTIYF	TGTGCCAGCAGTTACTCGGGACAGGGTAGGAACACCATATATTTT
once	TRBV27	TRBD1	TRBJ1-1	CASSRTGGTMNTEAFF	TGTGCCAGCAGCCGTACAGGGGGCACTATGAACACTGAAGCTTTCTTT
NA	TRBV27	TRBD1	TRBJ1-1	CASREQGAGKTEAFF	TGTGCCAGCAGGGAACAGGGGGCAGGTAAGACTGAAGCTTTCTTT
NA	TRBV7-6	NA	TRBJ2-7	CASSTGAGSLEQYF	TGTGCCAGCAGCACAGGCGCAGGGTCGTTGGAGCAGTACTTC
NA	TRBV11-2	NA	TRBJ1-1	CASSFGPNTEAFF	TGTGCCAGCAGCTTTGGGCCGAACACTGAAGCTTTCTTT
NA	TRBV5-6	TRBD1	TRBJ1-3	CASSYGTAIYTIYF	TGCGCCAGCAGCTACGGGACAGCCATATACACCATATATTTT